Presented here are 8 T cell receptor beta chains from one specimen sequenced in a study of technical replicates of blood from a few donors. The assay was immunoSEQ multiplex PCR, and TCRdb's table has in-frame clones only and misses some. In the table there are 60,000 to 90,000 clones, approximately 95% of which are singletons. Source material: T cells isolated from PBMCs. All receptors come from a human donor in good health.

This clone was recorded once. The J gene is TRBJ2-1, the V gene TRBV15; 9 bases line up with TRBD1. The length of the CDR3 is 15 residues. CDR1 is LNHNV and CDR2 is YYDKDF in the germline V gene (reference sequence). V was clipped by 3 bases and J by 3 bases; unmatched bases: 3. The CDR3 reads CATSSRTGDYNEQFF. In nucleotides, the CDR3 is TGTGCCACCAGCAGTAGGACAGGGGACTACAATGAGCAGTTCTTC.

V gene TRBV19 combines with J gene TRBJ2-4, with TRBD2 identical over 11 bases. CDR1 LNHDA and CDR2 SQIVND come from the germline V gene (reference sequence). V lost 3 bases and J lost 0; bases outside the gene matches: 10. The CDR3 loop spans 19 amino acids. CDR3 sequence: CASSIGLAGGFIAKNIQYF. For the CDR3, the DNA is TGTGCCAGTAGTATTGGGCTAGCGGGAGGATTTATAGCCAAAAACATTCAGTACTTC.

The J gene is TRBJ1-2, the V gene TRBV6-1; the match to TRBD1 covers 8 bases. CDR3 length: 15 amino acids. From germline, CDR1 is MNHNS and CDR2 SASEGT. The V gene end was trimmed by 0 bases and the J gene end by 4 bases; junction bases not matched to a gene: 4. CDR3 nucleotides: TGTGCCAGCAGTGAAGCGCCTGACAGGGGCTATGGCTACACCTTC. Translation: CASSEAPDRGYGYTF.

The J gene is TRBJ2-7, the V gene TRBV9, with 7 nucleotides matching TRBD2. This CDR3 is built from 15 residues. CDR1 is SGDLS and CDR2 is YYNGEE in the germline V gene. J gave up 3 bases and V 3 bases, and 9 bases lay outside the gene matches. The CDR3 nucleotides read TGTGCCAGCAGCGCCCGGACTAGTGCGCTCTACGAGCAGTACTTC. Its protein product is CASSARTSALYEQYF.

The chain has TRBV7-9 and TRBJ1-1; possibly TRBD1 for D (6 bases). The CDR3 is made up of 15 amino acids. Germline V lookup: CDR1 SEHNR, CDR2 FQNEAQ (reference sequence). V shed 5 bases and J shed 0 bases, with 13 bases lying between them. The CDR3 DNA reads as TGTGCCAGCAGCCAACTCGGGACACTGAACACTGAAGCTTTCTTT. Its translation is CASSQLGTLNTEAFF.

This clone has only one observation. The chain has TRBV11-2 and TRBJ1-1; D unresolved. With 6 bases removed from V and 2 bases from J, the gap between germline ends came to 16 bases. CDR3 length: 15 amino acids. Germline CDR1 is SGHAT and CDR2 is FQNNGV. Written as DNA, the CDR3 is TGTGCCAGCAGGCCCCCGGGGAAACTCAACACTGAAGCTTTCTTT. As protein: CASRPPGKLNTEAFF.

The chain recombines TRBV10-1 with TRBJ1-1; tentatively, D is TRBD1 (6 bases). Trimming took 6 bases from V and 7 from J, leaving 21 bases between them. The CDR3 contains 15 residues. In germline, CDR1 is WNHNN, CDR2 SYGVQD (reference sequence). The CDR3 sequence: CASSPSLGGGGEAFF. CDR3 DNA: TGCGCCAGCAGCCCGAGTCTTGGGGGCGGGGGTGAAGCTTTCTTT.

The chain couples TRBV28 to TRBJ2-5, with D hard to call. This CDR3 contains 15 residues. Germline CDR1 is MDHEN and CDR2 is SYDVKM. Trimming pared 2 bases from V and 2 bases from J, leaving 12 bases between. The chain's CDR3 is CASSLVQRDQETQYF. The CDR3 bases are TGTGCCAGCAGTTTAGTCCAGCGTGATCAAGAGACCCAGTACTTC.